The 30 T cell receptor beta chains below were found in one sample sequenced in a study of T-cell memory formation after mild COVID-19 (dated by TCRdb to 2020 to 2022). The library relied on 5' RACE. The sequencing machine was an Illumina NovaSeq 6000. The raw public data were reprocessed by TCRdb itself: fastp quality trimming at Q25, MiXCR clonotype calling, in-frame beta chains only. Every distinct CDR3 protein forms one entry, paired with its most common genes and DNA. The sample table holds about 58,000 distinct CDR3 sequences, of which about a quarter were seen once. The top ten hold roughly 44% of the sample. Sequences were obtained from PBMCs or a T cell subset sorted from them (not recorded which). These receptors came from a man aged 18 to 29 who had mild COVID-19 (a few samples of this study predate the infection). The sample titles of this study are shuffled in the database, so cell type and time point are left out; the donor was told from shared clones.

The chain's CDR3 is CASRVTRADRFSGANVLTF. The CDR3 region has the DNA TGTGCCAGCAGAGTGACCAGGGCTGACCGATTTTCTGGGGCCAACGTCCTGACTTTC. The V and J genes are TRBV7-9 and TRBJ2-6, with D possibly being TRBD1 (5 bases). This CDR3 is built from 19 residues. The germline CDR1 and CDR2 sequences are SEHNR and FQNEAQ (reference sequence). Trimming left V 6 bases short and J 1 base short, with 22 bases between. The complete variable domain, with remaining parts taken from reference TRBV7-9 and TRBJ2-6, reads DTGVSQNPRHKITKRGQNVTFRCDPISEHNRLYWYRQTLGQGPEFLTYFQNEAQLEKSRLLSDRFSAERPKGSFSTLEIQRTEQGDSAMYLCASRVTRADRFSGANVLTFGAGSRLTVL.

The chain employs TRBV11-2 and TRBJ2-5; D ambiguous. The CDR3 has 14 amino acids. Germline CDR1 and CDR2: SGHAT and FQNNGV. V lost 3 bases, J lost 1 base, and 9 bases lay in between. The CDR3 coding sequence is TGTGCCAGCAGCTTTTTAGAGATCCAAGAGACCCAGTACTTC. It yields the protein CASSFLEIQETQYF.

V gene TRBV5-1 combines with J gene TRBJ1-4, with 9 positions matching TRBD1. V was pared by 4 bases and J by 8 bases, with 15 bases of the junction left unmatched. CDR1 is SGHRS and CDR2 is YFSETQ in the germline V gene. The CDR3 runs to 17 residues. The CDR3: CASSPKSLQGAEEKLFF. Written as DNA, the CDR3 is TGCGCCAGCAGCCCGAAGTCTCTACAGGGGGCGGAGGAAAAACTGTTTTTT.

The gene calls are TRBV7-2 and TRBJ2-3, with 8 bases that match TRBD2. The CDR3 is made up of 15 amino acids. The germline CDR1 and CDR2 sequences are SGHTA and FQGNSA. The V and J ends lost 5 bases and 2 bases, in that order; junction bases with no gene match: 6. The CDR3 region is CASSTYGRDTDTQYF. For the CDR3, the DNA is TGTGCCAGCAGCACCTACGGGAGGGACACAGATACGCAGTATTTT. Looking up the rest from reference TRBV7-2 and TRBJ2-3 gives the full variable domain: GAGVSQSPSNKVTEKGKDVELRCDPISGHTALYWYRQSLGQGLEFLIYFQGNSAPDKSGLPSDRFSAERTGGSVSTLTIQRTQQEDSAVYLCASSTYGRDTDTQYFGPGTRLTVL.

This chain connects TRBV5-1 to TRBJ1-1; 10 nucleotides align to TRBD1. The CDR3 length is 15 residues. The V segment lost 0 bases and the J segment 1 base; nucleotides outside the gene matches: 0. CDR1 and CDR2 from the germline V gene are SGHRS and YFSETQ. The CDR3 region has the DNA TGCGCCAGCAGCTTGGGGGACAGGGGGAACACTGAAGCTTTCTTT. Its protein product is CASSLGDRGNTEAFF.

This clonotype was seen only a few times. The CDR3 DNA reads TGCAGTGCTAGAGATGAGGCGTGGAGCTCCTACGAGCAGTACGTC. Encoded protein: CSARDEAWSSYEQYV. V usage is TRBV20-1 and J usage is TRBJ2-7, with unresolved D. The CDR3 loop spans 15 amino acids. Germline CDR1 and CDR2: DFQATT and SNEGSKA (reference sequence). Trimming took off 0 bases at V and 0 bases at J, with 12 bases between the two ends.

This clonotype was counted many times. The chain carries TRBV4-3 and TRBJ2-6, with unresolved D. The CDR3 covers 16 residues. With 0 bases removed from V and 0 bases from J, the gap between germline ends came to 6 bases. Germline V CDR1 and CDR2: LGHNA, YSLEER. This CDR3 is CASSQESASGANVLTF. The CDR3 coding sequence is TGCGCCAGCAGCCAAGAGTCCGCCTCTGGGGCCAACGTCCTGACTTTC.

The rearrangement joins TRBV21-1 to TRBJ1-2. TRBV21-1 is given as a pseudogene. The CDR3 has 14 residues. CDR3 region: CASSIASGHYGYTF. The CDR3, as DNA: TGTGCCAGCAGCATAGCATCGGGCCACTATGGCTACACCTTC.

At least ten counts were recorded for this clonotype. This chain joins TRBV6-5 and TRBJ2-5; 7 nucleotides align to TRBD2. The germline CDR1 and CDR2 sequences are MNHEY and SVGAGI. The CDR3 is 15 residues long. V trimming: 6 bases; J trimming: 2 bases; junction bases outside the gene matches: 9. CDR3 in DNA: TGTGCCAGCAGCCCGAAAGGACTAGTTCAAGAGACCCAGTACTTC. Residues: CASSPKGLVQETQYF.

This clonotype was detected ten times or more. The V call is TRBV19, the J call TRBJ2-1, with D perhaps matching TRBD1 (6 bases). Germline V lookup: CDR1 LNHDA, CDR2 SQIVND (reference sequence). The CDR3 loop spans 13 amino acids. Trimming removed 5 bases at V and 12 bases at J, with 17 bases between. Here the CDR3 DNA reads TGTGCCAGTAGTGTCGGGACACTACTTACGCAGTTCTTC. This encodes CASSVGTLLTQFF. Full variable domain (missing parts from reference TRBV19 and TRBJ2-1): DGGITQSPKYLFRKEGQNVTLSCEQNLNHDAMYWYRQDPGQGLRLIYYSQIVNDFQKGDIAEGYSVSREKKESFPLTVTSAQKNPTAFYLCASSVGTLLTQFFGPGTRLTVL.

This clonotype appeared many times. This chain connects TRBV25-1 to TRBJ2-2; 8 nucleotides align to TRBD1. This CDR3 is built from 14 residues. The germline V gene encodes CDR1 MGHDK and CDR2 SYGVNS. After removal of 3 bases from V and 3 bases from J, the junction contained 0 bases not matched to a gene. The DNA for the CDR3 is TGTGCCAGCAGTGACAGGGGGCACACCGGGGAGCTGTTTTTT. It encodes CASSDRGHTGELFF.

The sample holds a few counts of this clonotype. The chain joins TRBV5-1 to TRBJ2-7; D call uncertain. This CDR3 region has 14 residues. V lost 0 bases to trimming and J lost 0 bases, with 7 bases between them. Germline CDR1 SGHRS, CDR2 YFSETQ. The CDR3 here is CASSLASGSYEQYV. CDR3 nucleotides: TGCGCCAGCAGCTTGGCGTCAGGCTCCTACGAGCAGTACGTC.

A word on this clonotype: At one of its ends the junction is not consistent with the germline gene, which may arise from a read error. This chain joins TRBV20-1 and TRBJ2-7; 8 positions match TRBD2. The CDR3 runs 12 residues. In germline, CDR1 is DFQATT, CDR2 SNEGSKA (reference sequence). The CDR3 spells CSARGQGAGAGF. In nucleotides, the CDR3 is TGCAGTGCTAGAGGGCAGGGAGCGGGGGCTGGTTTC.

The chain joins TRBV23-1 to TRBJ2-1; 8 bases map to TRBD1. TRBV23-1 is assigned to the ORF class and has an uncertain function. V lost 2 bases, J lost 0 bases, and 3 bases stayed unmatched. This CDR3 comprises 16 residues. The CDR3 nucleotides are TGCGCCAGCAGTCAAGTGGACAGGGCCTCCTACAATGAGCAGTTCTTC. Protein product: CASSQVDRASYNEQFF.

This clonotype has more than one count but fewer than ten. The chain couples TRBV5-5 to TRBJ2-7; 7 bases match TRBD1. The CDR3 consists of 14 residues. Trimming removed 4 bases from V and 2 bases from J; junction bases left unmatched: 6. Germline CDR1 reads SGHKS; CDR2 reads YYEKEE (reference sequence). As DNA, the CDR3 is TGTGCCAGCAGCCTAGAACAGGGGCCCTACGAGCAGTACGTC. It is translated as CASSLEQGPYEQYV.

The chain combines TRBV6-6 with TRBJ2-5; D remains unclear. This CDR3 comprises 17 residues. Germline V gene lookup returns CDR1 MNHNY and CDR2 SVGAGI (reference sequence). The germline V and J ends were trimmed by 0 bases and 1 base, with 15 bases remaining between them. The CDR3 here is CASSYSRAHAGQETQYF. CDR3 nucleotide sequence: TGTGCCAGCAGTTACTCTCGGGCCCACGCAGGCCAAGAGACCCAGTACTTC.

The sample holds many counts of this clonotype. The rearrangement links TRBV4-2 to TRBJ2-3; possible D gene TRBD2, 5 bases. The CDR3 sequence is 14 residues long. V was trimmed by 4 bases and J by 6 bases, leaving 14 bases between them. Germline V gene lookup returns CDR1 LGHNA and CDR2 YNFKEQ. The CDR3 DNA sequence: TGTGCCAGCAGCCCCCGGCCGGGGTTCGATACGCAGTATTTT. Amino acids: CASSPRPGFDTQYF.

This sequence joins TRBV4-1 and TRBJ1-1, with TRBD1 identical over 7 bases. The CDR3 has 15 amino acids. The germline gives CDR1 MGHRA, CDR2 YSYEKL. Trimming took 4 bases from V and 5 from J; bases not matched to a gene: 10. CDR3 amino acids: CASSRDREARTEAFF. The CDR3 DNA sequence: TGCGCCAGCAGCCGAGACAGGGAGGCGAGAACTGAAGCTTTCTTT.

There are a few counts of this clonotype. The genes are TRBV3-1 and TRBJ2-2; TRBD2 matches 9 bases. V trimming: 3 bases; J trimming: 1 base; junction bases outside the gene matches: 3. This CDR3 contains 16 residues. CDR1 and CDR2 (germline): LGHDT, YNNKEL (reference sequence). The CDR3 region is CASSQIAGENTGELFF. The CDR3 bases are TGTGCCAGCAGCCAGATAGCGGGGGAGAACACCGGGGAGCTGTTTTTT.

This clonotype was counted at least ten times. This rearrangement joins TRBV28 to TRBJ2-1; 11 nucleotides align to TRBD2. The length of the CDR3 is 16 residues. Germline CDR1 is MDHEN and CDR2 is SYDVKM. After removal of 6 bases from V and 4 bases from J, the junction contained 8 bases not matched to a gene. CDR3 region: CASSPSASGGYNEQFF. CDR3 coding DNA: TGTGCCAGCAGCCCGTCGGCTAGCGGGGGGTACAATGAGCAGTTCTTC.

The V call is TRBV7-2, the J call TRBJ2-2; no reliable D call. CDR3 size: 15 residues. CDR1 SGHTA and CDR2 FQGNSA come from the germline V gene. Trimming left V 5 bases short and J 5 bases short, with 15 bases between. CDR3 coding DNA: TGTGCCAGCAGCCCCCCTCCTGGAGCTACCGGGGAGCTGTTTTTT. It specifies CASSPPPGATGELFF.

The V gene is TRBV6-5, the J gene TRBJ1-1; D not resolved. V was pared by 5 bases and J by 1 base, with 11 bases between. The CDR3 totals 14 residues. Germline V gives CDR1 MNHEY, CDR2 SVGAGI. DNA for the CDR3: TGTGCCAGCAGTACCTCTTGGGCGAACACTGAAGCTTTCTTT. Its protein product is CASSTSWANTEAFF.

CDR3: CASSQDAGSYEQYF. The DNA for the CDR3 is TGCGCCAGCAGCCAGGACGCAGGCTCCTACGAGCAGTACTTC. The V gene is TRBV4-3, the J gene TRBJ2-7; no firm D call. Trimming left V 3 bases short and J 0 bases short, with 9 bases between. Germline V lookup: CDR1 LGHNA, CDR2 YSLEER. CDR3 length: 14 residues.

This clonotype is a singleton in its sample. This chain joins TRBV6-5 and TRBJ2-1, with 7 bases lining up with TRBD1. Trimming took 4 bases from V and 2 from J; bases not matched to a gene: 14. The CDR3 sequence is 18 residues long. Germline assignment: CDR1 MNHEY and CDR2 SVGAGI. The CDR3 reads CASSSLAGRQGAYNEQFF. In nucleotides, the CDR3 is TGTGCCAGCAGTTCTCTCGCTGGAAGACAGGGAGCCTACAATGAGCAGTTCTTC.

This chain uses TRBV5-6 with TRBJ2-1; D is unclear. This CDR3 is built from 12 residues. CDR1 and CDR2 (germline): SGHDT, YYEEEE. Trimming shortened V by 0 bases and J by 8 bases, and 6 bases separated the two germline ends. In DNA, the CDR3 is TGTGCCAGCAGCTTGGTGTCCCATGAGCAGTTCTTC. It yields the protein CASSLVSHEQFF.

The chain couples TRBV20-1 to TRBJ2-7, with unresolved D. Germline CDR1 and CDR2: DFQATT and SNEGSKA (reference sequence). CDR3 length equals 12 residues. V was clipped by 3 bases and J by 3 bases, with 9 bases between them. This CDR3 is CSASSIGYEQYF. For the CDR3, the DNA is TGCAGTGCTAGTTCGATTGGCTACGAGCAGTACTTC.

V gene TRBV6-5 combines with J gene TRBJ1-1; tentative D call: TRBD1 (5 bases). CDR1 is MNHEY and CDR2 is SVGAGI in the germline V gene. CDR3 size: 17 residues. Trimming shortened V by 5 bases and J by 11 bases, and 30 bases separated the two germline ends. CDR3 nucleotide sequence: TGTGCCAGCAGTCAGAGAAGAGGGTCTCAGGGTTCTGGAGCGGCTTTCTTT. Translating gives CASSQRRGSQGSGAAFF.

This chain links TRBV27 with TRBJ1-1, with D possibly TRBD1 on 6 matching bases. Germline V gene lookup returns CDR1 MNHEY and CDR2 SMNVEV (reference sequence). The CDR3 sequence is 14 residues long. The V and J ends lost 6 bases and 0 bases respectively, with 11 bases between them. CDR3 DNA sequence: TGTGCCAGCAGCGCCGGGGGCCTGAACACTGAAGCTTTCTTT. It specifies CASSAGGLNTEAFF.

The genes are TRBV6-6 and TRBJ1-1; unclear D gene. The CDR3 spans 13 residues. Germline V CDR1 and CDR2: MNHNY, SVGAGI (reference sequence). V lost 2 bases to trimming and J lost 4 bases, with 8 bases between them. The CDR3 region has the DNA TGTGCCAGCAGTTACGGGTTGAGCACTGAAGCTTTCTTT. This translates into CASSYGLSTEAFF.

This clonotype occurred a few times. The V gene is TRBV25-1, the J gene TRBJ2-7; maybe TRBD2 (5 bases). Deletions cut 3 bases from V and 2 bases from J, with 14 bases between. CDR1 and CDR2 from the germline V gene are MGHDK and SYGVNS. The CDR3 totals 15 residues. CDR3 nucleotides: TGTGCCAGCAGTGAGACGGGGTCCAGCCCCTACGAGCAGTACGTC. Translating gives CASSETGSSPYEQYV.